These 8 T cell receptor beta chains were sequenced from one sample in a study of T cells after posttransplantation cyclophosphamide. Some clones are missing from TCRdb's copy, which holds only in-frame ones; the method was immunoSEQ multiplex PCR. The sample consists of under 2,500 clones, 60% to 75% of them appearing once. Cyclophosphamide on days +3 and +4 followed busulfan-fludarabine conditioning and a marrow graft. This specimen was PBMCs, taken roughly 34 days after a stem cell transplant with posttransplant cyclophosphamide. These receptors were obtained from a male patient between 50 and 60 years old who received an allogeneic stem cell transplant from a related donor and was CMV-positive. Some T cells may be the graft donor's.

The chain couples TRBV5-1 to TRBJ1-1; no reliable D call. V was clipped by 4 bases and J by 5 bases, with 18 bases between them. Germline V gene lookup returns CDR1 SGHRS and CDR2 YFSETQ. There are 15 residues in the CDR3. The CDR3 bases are TGCGCCAGCAGCCGCCACGGGGAGGTCATAACTGAAGCTTTCTTT. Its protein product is CASSRHGEVITEAFF.

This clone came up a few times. The CDR3 DNA follows: TGTGCCAGCAGCTTAGTTGGACACCCGAGCTCTGGAAACACCATATATTTT. Encoded protein: CASSLVGHPSSGNTIYF. V and J are TRBV7-9 and TRBJ1-3; D perhaps matches TRBD1 (5 bases). V lost 1 base, J lost 0 bases, and 13 bases lay in between. CDR1 and CDR2 (germline): SEHNR, FQNEAQ (reference sequence). The CDR3 extends over 17 amino acids.

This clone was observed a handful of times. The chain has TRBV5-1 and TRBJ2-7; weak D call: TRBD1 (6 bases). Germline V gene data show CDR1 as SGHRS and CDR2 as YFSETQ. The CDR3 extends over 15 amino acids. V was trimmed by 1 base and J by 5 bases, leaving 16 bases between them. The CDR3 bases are TGCGCCAGCAGCTTGCAACGGACAGAACGGCACGAGCAGTACTTC. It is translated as CASSLQRTERHEQYF.

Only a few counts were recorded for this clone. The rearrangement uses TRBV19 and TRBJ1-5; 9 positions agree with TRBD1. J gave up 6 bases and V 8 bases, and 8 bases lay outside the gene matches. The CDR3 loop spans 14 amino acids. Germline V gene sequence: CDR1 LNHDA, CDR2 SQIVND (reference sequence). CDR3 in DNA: TGTGCCAGTTCCTTTACAGGGGGCAGTCAGCCCCAGCATTTT. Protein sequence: CASSFTGGSQPQHF. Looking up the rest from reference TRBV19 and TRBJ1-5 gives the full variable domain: DGGITQSPKYLFRKEGQNVTLSCEQNLNHDAMYWYRQDPGQGLRLIYYSQIVNDFQKGDIAEGYSVSREKKESFPLTVTSAQKNPTAFYLCASSFTGGSQPQHFGDGTRLSIL.

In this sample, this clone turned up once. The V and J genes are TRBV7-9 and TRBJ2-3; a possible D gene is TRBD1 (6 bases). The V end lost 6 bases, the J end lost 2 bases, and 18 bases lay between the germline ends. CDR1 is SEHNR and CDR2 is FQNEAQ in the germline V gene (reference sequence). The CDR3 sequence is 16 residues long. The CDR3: CASRHRDPTYTDTQYF. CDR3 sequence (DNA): TGTGCCAGCAGACACAGGGACCCTACCTACACAGATACGCAGTATTTT.

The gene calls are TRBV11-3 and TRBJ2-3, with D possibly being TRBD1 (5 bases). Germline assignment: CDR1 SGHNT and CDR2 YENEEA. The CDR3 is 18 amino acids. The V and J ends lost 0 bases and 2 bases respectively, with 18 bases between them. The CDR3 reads CASSLDPDPRQFTDTQYF. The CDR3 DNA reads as TGTGCCAGCAGCTTAGATCCTGATCCCAGACAGTTCACAGATACGCAGTATTTT.

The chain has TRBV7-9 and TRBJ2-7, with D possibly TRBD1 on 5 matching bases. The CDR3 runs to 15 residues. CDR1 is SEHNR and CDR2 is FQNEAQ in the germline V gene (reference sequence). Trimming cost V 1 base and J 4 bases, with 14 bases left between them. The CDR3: CASSLVGQGRYEQYF. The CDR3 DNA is TGTGCCAGCAGCTTAGTGGGCCAGGGCAGGTACGAGCAGTACTTC.

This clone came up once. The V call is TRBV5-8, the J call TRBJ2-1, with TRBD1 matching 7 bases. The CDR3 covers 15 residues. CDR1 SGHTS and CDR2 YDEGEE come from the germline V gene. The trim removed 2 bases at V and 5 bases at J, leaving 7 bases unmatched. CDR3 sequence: CASSFRRTGNNEQFF. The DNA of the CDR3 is TGTGCCAGCAGCTTTCGTCGGACAGGAAACAATGAGCAGTTCTTC.